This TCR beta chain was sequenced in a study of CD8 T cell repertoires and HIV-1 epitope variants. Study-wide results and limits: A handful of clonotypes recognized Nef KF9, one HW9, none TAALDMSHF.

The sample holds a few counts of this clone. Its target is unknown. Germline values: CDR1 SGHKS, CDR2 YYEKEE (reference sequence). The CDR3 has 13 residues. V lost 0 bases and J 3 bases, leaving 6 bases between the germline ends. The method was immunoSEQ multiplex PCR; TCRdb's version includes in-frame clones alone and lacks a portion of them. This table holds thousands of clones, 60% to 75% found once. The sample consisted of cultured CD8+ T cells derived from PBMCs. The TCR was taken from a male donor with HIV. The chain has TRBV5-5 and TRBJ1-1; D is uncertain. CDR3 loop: CASSLGVYTEAFF. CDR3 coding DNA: TGTGCCAGCAGCTTGGGGGTATACACTGAAGCTTTCTTT.